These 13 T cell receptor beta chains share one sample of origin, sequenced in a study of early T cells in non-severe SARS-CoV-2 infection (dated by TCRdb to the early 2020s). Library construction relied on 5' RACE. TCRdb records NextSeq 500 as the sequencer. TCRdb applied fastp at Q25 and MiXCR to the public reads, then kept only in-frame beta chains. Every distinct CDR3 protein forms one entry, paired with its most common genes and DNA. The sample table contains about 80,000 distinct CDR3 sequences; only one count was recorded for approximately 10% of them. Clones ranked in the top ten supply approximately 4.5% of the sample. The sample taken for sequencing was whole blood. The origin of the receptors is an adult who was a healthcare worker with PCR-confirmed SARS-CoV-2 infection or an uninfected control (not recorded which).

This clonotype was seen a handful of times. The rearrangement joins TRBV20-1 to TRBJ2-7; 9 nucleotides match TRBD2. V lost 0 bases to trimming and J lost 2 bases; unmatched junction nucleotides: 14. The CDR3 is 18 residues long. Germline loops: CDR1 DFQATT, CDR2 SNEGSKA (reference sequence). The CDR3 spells CSARDPRAGGGDPYEQYF. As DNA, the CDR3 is TGCAGTGCTAGAGATCCTAGGGCAGGCGGGGGGGACCCCTACGAGCAGTACTTC.

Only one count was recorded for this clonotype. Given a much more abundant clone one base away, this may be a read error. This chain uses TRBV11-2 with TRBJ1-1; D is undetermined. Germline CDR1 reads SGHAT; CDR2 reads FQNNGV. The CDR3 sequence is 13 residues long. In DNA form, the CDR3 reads TGTGCCAGCAGCAGTCAGTCGGGTACTGAAGCTTTGTTT. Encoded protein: CASSSQSGTEALF.

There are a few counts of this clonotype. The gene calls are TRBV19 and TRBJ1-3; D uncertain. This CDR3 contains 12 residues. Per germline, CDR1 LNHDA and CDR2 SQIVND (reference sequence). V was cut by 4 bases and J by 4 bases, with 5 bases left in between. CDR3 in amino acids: CASSNVGNTIYF. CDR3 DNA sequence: TGTGCCAGTAGTAACGTGGGAAACACCATATATTTT.

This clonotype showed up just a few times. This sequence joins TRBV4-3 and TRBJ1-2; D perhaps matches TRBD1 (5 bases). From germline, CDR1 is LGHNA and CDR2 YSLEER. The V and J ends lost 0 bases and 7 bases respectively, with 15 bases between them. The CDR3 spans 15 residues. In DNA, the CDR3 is TGCGCCAGCAGCCAAGATGCGTTACAGGTCTCTGGCTACACCTTC. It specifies CASSQDALQVSGYTF.

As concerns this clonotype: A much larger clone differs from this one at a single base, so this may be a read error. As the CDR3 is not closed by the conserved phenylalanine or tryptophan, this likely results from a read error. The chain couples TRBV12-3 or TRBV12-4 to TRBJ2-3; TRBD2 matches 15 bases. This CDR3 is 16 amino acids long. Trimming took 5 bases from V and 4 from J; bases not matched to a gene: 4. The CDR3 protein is CASSRTSGGVADTQYS. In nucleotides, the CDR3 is TGTGCCAGCAGTCGGACTAGCGGGGGGGTGGCAGATACGCAGTATTCT.

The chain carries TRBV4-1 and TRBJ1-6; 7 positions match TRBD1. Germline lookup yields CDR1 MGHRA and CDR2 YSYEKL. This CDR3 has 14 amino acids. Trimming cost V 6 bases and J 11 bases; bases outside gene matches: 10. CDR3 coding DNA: TGCGCCAGCAGACAATCCGGGACAGTGACACCCCTCCACTTT. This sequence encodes CASRQSGTVTPLHF.

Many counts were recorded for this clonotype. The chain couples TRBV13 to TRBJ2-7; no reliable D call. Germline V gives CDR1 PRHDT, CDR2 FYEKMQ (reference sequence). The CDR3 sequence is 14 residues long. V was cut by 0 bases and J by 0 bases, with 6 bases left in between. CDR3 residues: CASSLGGNSYEQYF. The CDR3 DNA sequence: TGTGCCAGCAGCTTAGGCGGCAACTCCTACGAGCAGTACTTC.

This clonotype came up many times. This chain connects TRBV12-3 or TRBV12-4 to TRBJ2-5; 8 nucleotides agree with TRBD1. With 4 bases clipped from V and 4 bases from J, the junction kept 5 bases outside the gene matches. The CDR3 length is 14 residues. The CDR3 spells CASSSRTGTETQYF. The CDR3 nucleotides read TGTGCCAGCAGTTCGAGGACAGGGACAGAGACCCAGTACTTC.

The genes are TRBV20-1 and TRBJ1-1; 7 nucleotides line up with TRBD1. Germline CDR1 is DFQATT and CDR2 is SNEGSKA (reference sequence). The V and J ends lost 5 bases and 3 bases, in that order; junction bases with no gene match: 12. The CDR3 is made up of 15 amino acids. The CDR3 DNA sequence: TGCAGTGCTGAACCCCCCAGCAGGGGGTACACTGAAGCTTTCTTT. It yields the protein CSAEPPSRGYTEAFF.

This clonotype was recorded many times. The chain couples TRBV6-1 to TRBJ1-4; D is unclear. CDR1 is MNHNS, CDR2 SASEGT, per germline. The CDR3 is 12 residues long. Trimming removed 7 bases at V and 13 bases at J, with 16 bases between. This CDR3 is CASTIGRGGLFF. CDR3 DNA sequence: TGTGCCAGCACGATCGGGCGGGGAGGACTGTTTTTT.

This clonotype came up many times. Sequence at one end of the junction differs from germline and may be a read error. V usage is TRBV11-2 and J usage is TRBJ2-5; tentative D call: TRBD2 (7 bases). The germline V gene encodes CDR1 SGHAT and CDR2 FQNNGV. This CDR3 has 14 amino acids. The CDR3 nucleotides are TGTGCCAGCAACTTACGCGGGGGCGGAGAGACCCAGTACTTC. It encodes CASNLRGGGETQYF.

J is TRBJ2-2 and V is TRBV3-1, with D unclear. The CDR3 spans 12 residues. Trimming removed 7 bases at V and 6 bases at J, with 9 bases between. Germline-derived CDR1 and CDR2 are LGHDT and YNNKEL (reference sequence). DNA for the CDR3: TGTGCCAGCAAGCAGTTCTCCGGGGAGCTGTTTTTT. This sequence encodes CASKQFSGELFF. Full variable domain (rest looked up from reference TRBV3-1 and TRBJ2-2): DTAVSQTPKYLVTQMGNDKSIKCEQNLGHDTMYWYKQDSKKFLKIMFSYNNKELIINETVPNRFSPKSPDKAHLNLHINSLELGDSAVYFCASKQFSGELFFGEGSRLTVL.

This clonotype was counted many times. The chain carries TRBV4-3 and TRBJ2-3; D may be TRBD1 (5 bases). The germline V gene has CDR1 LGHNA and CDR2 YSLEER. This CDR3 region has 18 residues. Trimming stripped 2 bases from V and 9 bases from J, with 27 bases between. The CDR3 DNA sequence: TGCGCCAGCAGCCAATCCGTTAGGGGCCTTGATCAGGACCAGACGCAGTATTTT. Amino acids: CASSQSVRGLDQDQTQYF.